Detailed here is one T cell receptor (beta chain). Its antigen is undetermined. Investigators excluded patients with uncontrolled infection, other autoimmune disease, pregnancy or lactation. These data come from a study of T cells in Graves' hyperthyroidism and ophthalmopathy. Study-level findings and limits: Ophthalmopathy and stable hyperthyroidism were separated by a 13 V-J model. Peripheral blood also featured most of the thyroid clonotypes expanded above 0.001.

The V gene end was trimmed by 4 bases and the J gene end by 5 bases; junction bases not matched to a gene: 4. CDR3 length: 13 amino acids. Germline CDR1 reads LGHDT; CDR2 reads YNNKEL (reference sequence). RNA transcripts yielded amplified TCR beta CDR3 regions. In the first-round RT-PCR of the TCR CDR3, the HTBI primer set was used. TCRdb recomputed calls from the multiplex PCR reads with MiXCR, one row per CDR3 protein. Counted here are 480,000 or so distinct CDR3 sequences, approximately 49% occurring once; the ten biggest clones make up about two fifths. Source material: peripheral blood or thyroid tissue (not recorded which). V usage is TRBV3-1 and J usage is TRBJ1-2; 7 bases are shared with TRBD1. The origin of this receptor is an adult woman with Graves' disease, either hyperthyroidism or ophthalmopathy (not recorded which). The CDR3 bases are TGTGCCAGCAGCCCACAGGGGCCTTATGGCTACACCTTC. This codes for CASSPQGPYGYTF.